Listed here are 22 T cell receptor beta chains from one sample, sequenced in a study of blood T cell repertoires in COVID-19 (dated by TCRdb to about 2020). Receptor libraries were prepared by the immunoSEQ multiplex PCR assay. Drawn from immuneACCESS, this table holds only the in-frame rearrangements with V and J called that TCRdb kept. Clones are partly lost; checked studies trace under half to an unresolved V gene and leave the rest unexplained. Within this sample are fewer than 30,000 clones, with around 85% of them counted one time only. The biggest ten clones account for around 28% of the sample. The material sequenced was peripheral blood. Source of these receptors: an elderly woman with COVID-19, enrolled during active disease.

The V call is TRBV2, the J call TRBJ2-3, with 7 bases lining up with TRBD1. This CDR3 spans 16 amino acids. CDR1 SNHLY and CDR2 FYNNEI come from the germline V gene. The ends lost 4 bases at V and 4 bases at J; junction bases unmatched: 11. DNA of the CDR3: TGTGCCAGCAGTGTGAGTCCGACAGGGTTCCCAGATACGCAGTATTTT. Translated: CASSVSPTGFPDTQYF. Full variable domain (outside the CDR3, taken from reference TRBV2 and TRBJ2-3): EPEVTQTPSHQVTQMGQEVILRCVPISNHLYFYWYRQILGQKVEFLVSFYNNEISEKSEIFDDQFSVERPDGSNFTLKIRSTKLEDSAMYFCASSVSPTGFPDTQYFGPGTRLTVL.

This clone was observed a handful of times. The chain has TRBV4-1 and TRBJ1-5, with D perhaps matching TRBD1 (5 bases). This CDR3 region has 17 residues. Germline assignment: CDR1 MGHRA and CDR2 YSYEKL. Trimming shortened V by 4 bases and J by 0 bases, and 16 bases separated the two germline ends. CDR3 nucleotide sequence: TGCGCCAGCAGCCCGCGGGGCCCGACTCTTAGCAATCAGCCCCAGCATTTT. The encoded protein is CASSPRGPTLSNQPQHF.

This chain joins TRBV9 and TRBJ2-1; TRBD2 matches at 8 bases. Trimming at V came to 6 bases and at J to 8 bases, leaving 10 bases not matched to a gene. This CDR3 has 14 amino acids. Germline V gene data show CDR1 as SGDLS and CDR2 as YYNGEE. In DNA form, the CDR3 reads TGTGCCAGCACCAAACACGGGGGGGACGATGAGCAGTTCTTC. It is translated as CASTKHGGDDEQFF.

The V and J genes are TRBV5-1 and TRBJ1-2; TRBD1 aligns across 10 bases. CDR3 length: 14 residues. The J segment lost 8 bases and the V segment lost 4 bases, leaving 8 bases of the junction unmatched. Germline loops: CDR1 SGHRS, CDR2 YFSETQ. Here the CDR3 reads CASSLGQGVGGYTF. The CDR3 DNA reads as TGCGCCAGCAGCCTCGGACAGGGGGTGGGAGGCTACACCTTC.

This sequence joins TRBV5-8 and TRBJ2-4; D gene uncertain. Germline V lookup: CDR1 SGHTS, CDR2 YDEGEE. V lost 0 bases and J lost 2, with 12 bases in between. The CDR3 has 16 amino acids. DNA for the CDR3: TGTGCCAGCAGCTTGGCCTGGCCAGGCTCCAAAAACATTCAGTACTTC. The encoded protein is CASSLAWPGSKNIQYF. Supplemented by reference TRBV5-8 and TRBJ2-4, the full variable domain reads EAGVTQSPTHLIKTRGQQATLRCSPISGHTSVYWYQQALGLGLQFLLWYDEGEERNRGNFPPRFSGRQFPNYSSELNVNALELEDSALYLCASSLAWPGSKNIQYFGAGTRLSVL.

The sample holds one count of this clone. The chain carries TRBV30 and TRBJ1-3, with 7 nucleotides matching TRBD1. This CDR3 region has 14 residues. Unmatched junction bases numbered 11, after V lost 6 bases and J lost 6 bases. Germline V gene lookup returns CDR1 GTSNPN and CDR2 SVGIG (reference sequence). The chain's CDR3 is CACEARGPENTIYF. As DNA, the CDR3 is TGTGCCTGCGAAGCAAGGGGGCCAGAAAACACCATATATTTT. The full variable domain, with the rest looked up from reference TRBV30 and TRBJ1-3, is SQTIHQWPATLVQPVGSPLSLECTVEGTSNPNLYWYRQAAGRGLQLLFYSVGIGQISSEVPQNLSASRPQDRQFILSSKKLLLSDSGFYLCACEARGPENTIYFGEGSWLTVV.

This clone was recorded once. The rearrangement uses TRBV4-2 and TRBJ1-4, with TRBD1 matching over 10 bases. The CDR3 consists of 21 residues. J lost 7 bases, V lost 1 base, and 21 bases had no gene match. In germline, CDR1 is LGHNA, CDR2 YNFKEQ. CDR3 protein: CASSQAVAGQGMVMTSEKLFF. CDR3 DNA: TGTGCCAGCAGCCAAGCCGTTGCGGGACAGGGGATGGTAATGACGAGTGAAAAACTGTTTTTT.

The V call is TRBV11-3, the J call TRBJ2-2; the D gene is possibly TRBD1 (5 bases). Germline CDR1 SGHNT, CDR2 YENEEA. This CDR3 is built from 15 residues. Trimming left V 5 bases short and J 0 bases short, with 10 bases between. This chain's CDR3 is CASSPGLTNTGELFF. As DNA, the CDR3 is TGTGCCAGCAGCCCAGGGCTTACGAACACCGGGGAGCTGTTTTTT.

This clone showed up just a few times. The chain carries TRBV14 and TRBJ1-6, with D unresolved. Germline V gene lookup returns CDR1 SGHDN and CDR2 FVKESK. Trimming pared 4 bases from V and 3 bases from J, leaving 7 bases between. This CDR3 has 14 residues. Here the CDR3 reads CASSPQDYNSPLHF. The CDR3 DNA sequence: TGTGCCAGCAGCCCACAAGACTATAATTCACCCCTCCACTTT. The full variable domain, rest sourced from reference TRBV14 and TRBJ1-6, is EAGVTQFPSHSVIEKGQTVTLRCDPISGHDNLYWYRRVMGKEIKFLLHFVKESKQDESGMPNNRFLAERTGGTYSTLKVQPAELEDSGVYFCASSPQDYNSPLHFGNGTRLTVT.

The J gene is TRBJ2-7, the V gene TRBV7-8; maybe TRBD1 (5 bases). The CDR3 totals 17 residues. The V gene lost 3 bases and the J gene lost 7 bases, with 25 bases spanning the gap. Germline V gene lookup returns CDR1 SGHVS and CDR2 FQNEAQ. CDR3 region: CASSLLPADRPRWEQYF. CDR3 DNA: TGTGCCAGCAGCTTGCTCCCGGCCGACAGACCAAGGTGGGAGCAGTACTTC.

The CDR3 reads CASSLGAGTHQPQHF. Here the CDR3 DNA reads TGTGCCAGCAGCTTAGGGGCGGGTACCCATCAGCCCCAGCATTTT. The chain employs TRBV11-2 and TRBJ1-5; D ambiguous. V lost 1 base and J 5 bases, leaving 12 bases between the germline ends. Germline V gives CDR1 SGHAT, CDR2 FQNNGV. The CDR3 is 15 residues long.

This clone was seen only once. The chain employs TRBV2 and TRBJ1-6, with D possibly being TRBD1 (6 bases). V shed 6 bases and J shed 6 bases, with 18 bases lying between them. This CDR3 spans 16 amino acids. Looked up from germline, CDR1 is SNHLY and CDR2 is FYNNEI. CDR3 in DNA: TGTGCCAGCAGAGAGAACAGGGCCTTGGGTAATTCACCCCTCCACTTT. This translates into CASRENRALGNSPLHF.

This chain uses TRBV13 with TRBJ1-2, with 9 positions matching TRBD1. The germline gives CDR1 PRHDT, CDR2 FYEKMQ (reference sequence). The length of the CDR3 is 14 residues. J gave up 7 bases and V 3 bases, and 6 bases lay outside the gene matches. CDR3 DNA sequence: TGTGCCAGCAGCTTTCCGGGACAGGGTGGTGGCTACACCTTC. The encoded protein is CASSFPGQGGGYTF. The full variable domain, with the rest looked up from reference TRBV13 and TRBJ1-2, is AAGVIQSPRHLIKEKRETATLKCYPIPRHDTVYWYQQGPGQDPQFLISFYEKMQSDKGSIPDRFSAQQFSDYHSELNMSSLELGDSALYFCASSFPGQGGGYTFGSGTRLTVV.

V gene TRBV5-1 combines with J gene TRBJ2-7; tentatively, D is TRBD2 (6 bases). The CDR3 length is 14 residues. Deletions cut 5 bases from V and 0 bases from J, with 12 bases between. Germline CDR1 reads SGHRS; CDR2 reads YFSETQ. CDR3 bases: TGCGCCAGCAGACGAAAGGAGGGCTCCTACGAGCAGTACTTC. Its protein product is CASRRKEGSYEQYF.

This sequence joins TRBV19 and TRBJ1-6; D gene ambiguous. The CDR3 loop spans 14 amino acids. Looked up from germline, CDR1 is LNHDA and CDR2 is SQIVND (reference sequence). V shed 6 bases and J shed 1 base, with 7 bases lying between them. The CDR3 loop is CASREGSYNSPLHF. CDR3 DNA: TGTGCCAGTAGGGAGGGATCCTATAATTCACCCCTCCACTTT. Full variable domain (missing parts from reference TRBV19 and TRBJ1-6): DGGITQSPKYLFRKEGQNVTLSCEQNLNHDAMYWYRQDPGQGLRLIYYSQIVNDFQKGDIAEGYSVSREKKESFPLTVTSAQKNPTAFYLCASREGSYNSPLHFGNGTRLTVT.

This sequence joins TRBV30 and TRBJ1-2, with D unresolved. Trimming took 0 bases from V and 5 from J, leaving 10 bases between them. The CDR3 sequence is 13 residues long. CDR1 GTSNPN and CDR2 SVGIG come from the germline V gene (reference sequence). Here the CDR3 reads CAWSVPGSYGYTF. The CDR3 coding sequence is TGTGCCTGGAGTGTACCCGGGTCTTATGGCTACACCTTC.

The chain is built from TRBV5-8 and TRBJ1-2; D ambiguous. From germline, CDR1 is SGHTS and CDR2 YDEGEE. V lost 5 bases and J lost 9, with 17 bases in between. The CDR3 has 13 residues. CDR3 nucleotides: TGTGCCAGCAGTAAACGGACTCTAAAGAGCTACACCTTC. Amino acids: CASSKRTLKSYTF.

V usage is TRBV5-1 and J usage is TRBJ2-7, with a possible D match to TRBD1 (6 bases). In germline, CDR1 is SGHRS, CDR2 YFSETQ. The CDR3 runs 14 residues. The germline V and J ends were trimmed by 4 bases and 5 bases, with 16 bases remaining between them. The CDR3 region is CASSGGRTANEQYF. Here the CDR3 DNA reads TGCGCCAGCAGCGGGGGCAGGACAGCTAACGAGCAGTACTTC.

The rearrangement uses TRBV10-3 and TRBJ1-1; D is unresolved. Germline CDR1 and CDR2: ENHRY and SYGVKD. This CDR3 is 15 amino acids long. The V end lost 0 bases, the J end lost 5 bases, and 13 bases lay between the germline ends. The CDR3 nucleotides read TGTGCCATCAGTGAGTCGGTGGCCCCGGAGACTGAAGCTTTCTTT. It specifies CAISESVAPETEAFF.

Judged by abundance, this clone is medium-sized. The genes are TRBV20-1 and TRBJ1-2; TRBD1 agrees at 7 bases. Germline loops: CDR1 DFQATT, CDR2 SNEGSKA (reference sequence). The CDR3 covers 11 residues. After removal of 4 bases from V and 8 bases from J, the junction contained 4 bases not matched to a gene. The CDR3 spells CSANRGGGYTF. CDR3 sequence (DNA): TGCAGTGCTAACAGGGGAGGCGGCTACACCTTC.

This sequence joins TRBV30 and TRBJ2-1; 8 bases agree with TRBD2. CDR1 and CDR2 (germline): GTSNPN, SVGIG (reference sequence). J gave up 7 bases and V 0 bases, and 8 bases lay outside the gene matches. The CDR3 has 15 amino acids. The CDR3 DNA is TGTGCCTGGAGTGTACGGAGCGGGGGCAGGAATGAGCAGTTCTTC. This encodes CAWSVRSGGRNEQFF.

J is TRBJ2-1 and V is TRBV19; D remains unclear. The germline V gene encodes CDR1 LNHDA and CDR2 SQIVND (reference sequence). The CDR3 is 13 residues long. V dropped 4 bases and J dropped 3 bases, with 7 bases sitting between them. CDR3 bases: TGTGCCAGTAGTACCAACTTCTACAATGAGCAGTTCTTC. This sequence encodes CASSTNFYNEQFF. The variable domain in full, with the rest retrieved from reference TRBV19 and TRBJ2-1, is DGGITQSPKYLFRKEGQNVTLSCEQNLNHDAMYWYRQDPGQGLRLIYYSQIVNDFQKGDIAEGYSVSREKKESFPLTVTSAQKNPTAFYLCASSTNFYNEQFFGPGTRLTVL.